These T cell receptor beta chains were read from a single sample in a study of cytomegalovirus exposure and HLA in healthy donors. Using immunoSEQ multiplex PCR, the repertoire was profiled, and TCRdb retains in-frame clones only, with some absent. Of about 150,000 clones listed, roughly 70% were seen once; the top ten hold about 9.4%. The material sequenced was PBMCs. The origin of the receptors is a man aged 25-45 years in good health and CMV-seropositive. Both conserved end residues are part of each CDR3. Fields, in order: D gene, V gene, J gene, clone size, CDR3 protein, CDR3 DNA. The D gene is left open where the match is weak. Some rows mark clone size as missing; the rest say once, few, many or name a class of expanded clone.

>TRBD1|TRBV27|TRBJ2-5|-
CASSPGTGDLETQYF
TGTGCCAGCAGTCCCGGGACAGGCGATCTGGAGACCCAGTACTTC
>-|TRBV19|TRBJ1-2|-
CASSSAGLGYTF
TGTGCCAGTAGCTCCGCGGGATTAGGCTACACCTTC
>-|TRBV18|TRBJ2-1|few
CASSPPGLGSYNEQFF
TGTGCCAGCTCACCACCGGGACTTGGTTCCTACAATGAGCAGTTCTTC
>TRBD1|TRBV28|TRBJ1-2|-
CASSPYRDSPNYGYTF
TGTGCCAGCAGTCCATACCGGGACAGCCCTAACTATGGCTACACCTTC
>-|TRBV7-9|TRBJ2-1|-
CASNGDMQFF
TGTGCCAGCAACGGGGATATGCAGTTCTTC
>-|TRBV9|TRBJ1-1|few
CASRRGGQDTEAFF
TGTGCCAGCAGACGGGGGGGGCAGGACACTGAAGCTTTCTTT
>-|TRBV28|TRBJ2-7|-
CASRAGAYEQYF
TGTGCCAGCAGGGCAGGGGCCTACGAGCAGTACTTC
>TRBD2|TRBV12-5|TRBJ2-1|-
CASGFQAGDSYNEQFF
TGTGCTAGTGGTTTTCAAGCGGGAGACTCCTACAATGAGCAGTTCTTC
>-|TRBV28|TRBJ2-2|once
CASSFYREVHTGELFF
TGTGCCAGCAGTTTTTACAGGGAAGTGCACACCGGGGAGCTGTTTTTT
>-|TRBV29-1|TRBJ1-1|-
CSVSHQTAEAFF
TGCAGCGTTTCCCATCAGACTGCCGAGGCTTTCTTT
>TRBD1|TRBV28|TRBJ1-1|-
CASSLPGQGRTEAFF
TGTGCCAGCAGTTTACCCGGACAGGGGCGGACTGAAGCTTTCTTT
>TRBD1|TRBV18|TRBJ1-1|-
CASSLTGGKNTEAFF
TGTGCCAGCTCACTCACAGGGGGCAAGAACACTGAAGCTTTCTTT
>-|TRBV10-3|TRBJ1-1|few
CAISESIFADTEAFF
TGTGCCATCAGTGAGTCTATTTTTGCGGACACTGAAGCTTTCTTT
>-|TRBV30|TRBJ2-7|-
CAWSVRSAIAPYEQYF
TGTGCCTGGAGTGTACGCTCCGCCATCGCGCCCTACGAGCAGTACTTC
>-|TRBV12-5|TRBJ2-5|-
CASGLDRQSLRADQYF
TGTGCTAGTGGTTTGGACCGACAGTCCTTACGGGCGGACCAGTACTTC
>TRBD1|TRBV5-1|TRBJ2-7|-
CASSRDREGGEQYF
TGCGCCAGCAGTCGGGACAGGGAAGGTGGAGAGCAGTACTTC
>-|TRBV2|TRBJ2-1|-
CASSVLTGLQFF
TGTGCCAGCAGTGTCCTAACGGGACTTCAGTTCTTC
>-|TRBV5-6|TRBJ1-2|-
CASSFWTGRPSYGYTF
TGTGCCAGCAGCTTCTGGACGGGAAGACCTTCCTATGGCTACACCTTC
>-|TRBV18|TRBJ1-1|-
CASSPNPGGREGTEAFF
TGTGCCAGCTCACCAAACCCGGGGGGCAGGGAGGGGACTGAAGCTTTCTTT
>-|TRBV14|TRBJ2-7|few
CASSQDPGRQAYEQYF
TGTGCCAGCAGCCAAGATCCCGGCAGGCAGGCCTACGAGCAGTACTTC
>TRBD2|TRBV7-9|TRBJ2-3|-
CASSLGLAGTDTQYF
TGTGCCAGCAGCTTAGGACTAGCGGGCACAGATACGCAGTATTTT
>TRBD1|TRBV9|TRBJ2-7|-
CASSVDAGTGAHEQYF
TGTGCCAGCAGCGTAGATGCCGGGACAGGGGCCCACGAGCAGTACTTC
>TRBD1|TRBV7-9|TRBJ1-3|-
CASSLGQGGHSGNTIYF
TGTGCCAGCAGCTTAGGGCAGGGGGGACACTCTGGAAACACCATATATTTT
>-|TRBV28|TRBJ1-5|-
CASSSHNQPQHF
TGTGCCAGCAGTTCCCACAATCAGCCCCAGCATTTT
>-|TRBV2|TRBJ1-1|-
CASSDRSVGNTEAFF
TGTGCCAGCAGTGACAGGTCGGTGGGGAACACTGAAGCTTTCTTT
>TRBD1|TRBV2|TRBJ1-1|-
CASFYRGGPEAFF
TGTGCCAGTTTTTACAGGGGTGGCCCTGAAGCTTTCTTT
>TRBD2|TRBV5-6|TRBJ2-3|-
CASSGSGASNDTQYF
TGTGCCAGCAGCGGTAGCGGGGCATCAAACGATACGCAGTATTTT
>-|TRBV9|TRBJ1-1|few
CASSGGTRGWAEAFF
TGTGCCAGCAGCGGGGGCACTAGGGGGTGGGCTGAAGCTTTCTTT
>TRBD2|TRBV7-9|TRBJ2-3|-
CASSFGPTSGRGTDTQYF
TGTGCCAGCAGCTTCGGACCGACTAGCGGGAGAGGGACAGATACGCAGTATTTT
>TRBD2|TRBV7-9|TRBJ2-7|-
CSSSQVNGRTEQYF
TGTTCCAGCAGCCAAGTCAACGGGAGGACCGAGCAGTACTTC
>TRBD1|TRBV28|TRBJ1-2|-
CASSGRDRVANGYTF
TGTGCCAGCAGTGGCCGGGACAGGGTGGCGAATGGCTACACCTTC
>TRBD2|TRBV7-9|TRBJ2-1|-
CSSSSSSGSQYYNEQFF
TGTTCCAGCAGCTCCTCTAGCGGGAGCCAATACTACAATGAGCAGTTCTTC
>TRBD1|TRBV7-9|TRBJ2-7|once
CASSLDLGQGAYEQYF
TGTGCCAGCAGCTTAGATTTGGGACAGGGGGCCTACGAGCAGTACTTC
>-|TRBV5-1|TRBJ1-6|-
CASSLDWADSPLHF
TGCGCCAGCAGCTTGGATTGGGCCGATTCACCCCTCCACTTT
>-|TRBV5-8|TRBJ1-1|-
CASSLLSEAFF
TGTGCCAGCAGCCTCCTCTCTGAAGCTTTCTTT
>-|TRBV6-5|TRBJ2-7|few
CASRGGWDYEQYF
TGTGCCAGCAGGGGGGGTTGGGACTACGAGCAGTACTTC
>-|TRBV6-5|TRBJ1-4|-
CASTSDSWGEKLFF
TGTGCCAGCACTTCGGACTCCTGGGGTGAAAAACTGTTTTTT
>-|TRBV7-2|TRBJ1-2|once
CASSPGTYSYGYTF
TGTGCCAGCAGCCCCGGGACATACTCCTATGGCTACACCTTC
>TRBD2|TRBV12-5|TRBJ2-1|-
CASSWGGSVHEQFF
TGTGCTAGTTCTTGGGGGGGTAGCGTACATGAGCAGTTCTTC
>-|TRBV4-2|TRBJ1-1|-
CASSQGDGGNTEAFF
TGTGCCAGCAGCCAAGGGGACGGGGGGAACACTGAAGCTTTCTTT
>-|TRBV6-1|TRBJ1-4|-
CASRWSGAEKLFF
TGTGCCAGCAGGTGGTCAGGGGCTGAAAAACTGTTTTTT
>-|TRBV9|TRBJ1-1|-
CASSGGGRGNTEAFF
TGTGCCAGCAGCGGGGGGGGCAGGGGAAACACTGAAGCTTTCTTT
>TRBD1|TRBV9|TRBJ1-1|-
CASSATGQSTEAFF
TGTGCCAGCAGCGCCACGGGACAGAGCACTGAAGCTTTCTTT
>-|TRBV7-9|TRBJ1-3|-
CASSLQGSSGNTIYF
TGTGCCAGCAGCTTACAGGGGAGCTCTGGAAACACCATATATTTT
>TRBD1|TRBV5-8|TRBJ1-5|once
CASSLPWGQGNQPQHF
TGTGCCAGCAGCTTACCCTGGGGACAGGGGAATCAGCCCCAGCATTTT